The 26 T cell receptor beta chains below come from one sample, sequenced in a study of blood T cell repertoires in COVID-19 (dated by TCRdb to 2018 to 2020). Receptor amplification or capture employed the immunoSEQ multiplex PCR assay. The table was pulled from immuneACCESS by TCRdb, which kept in-frame rearrangements only. Such tables lose some clones; where checked, under half of the loss comes from unresolved V genes, and the rest has no known cause. A total of about 250,000 clones appear in this sample, more than 70% of them only once. Of the sample, over 5.5% is held by the ten largest clones. The specimen sequenced was peripheral blood. The origin of the receptors is a woman aged 80 or older with COVID-19, enrolled during active disease.

This clone appeared a single time. The V gene is TRBV28, the J gene TRBJ2-5, with D unresolved. V lost 6 bases and J lost 1, with 15 bases in between. This CDR3 comprises 15 residues. Looked up from germline, CDR1 is MDHEN and CDR2 is SYDVKM. CDR3 sequence reads: CASRVDTLPQETQYF. CDR3 nucleotides: TGTGCCAGCAGAGTCGACACTCTACCCCAAGAGACCCAGTACTTC.

V gene TRBV29-1 combines with J gene TRBJ1-4; D gene unclear. This CDR3 is built from 11 residues. The ends were cut back, 4 bases at V and 4 bases at J, with 4 bases in the middle. CDR1 is SQVTM and CDR2 is ANQGSEA in the germline V gene. This CDR3 reads CSVVINEKLFF. The CDR3 region has the DNA TGCAGCGTTGTCATTAATGAAAAACTGTTTTTT.

CDR3 in DNA: TGTGCCACCCTAAGGGAGACAAACACCATATATTTT. Encoded protein: CATLRETNTIYF. The chain couples TRBV19 to TRBJ1-3; no firm D call. Germline-derived CDR1 and CDR2 are LNHDA and SQIVND (reference sequence). The V end was cut by 10 bases, the J end by 6 bases, with 13 bases between. The CDR3 loop spans 12 amino acids.

This sequence joins TRBV4-3 and TRBJ2-2; a possible D gene is TRBD1 (6 bases). This CDR3 contains 16 residues. Trimming took 2 bases from V and 4 from J, leaving 14 bases between them. Germline assignment: CDR1 LGHNA and CDR2 YSLEER. The CDR3 protein is CASSQQGTTPTGELFF. The CDR3 DNA follows: TGCGCCAGCAGCCAACAAGGGACAACCCCCACCGGGGAGCTGTTTTTT.

The chain couples TRBV18 to TRBJ1-2; no definite D call. Trimming left V 6 bases short and J 7 bases short, with 21 bases between. CDR3 length: 15 residues. The germline gives CDR1 KGHSH, CDR2 LQKENI. CDR3 DNA: TGTGCCAGCTCGGTCCAACCGGGGAGTATGGCTGGCTACACCTTC. The encoded protein is CASSVQPGSMAGYTF.

This clone appeared a few times. The chain couples TRBV3-1 (or the pseudogene TRBV3-2) to TRBJ1-6; 11 bases are a match to TRBD1. V dropped 1 base and J dropped 10; count of bases not matched to a gene: 6. The CDR3 consists of 16 residues. The germline V gene encodes CDR1 LGHDT and CDR2 YNNKEL (reference sequence). CDR3 region: CASSQGGTGGVSPLHF. CDR3 bases: TGTGCCAGCAGCCAAGGCGGGACAGGGGGGGTATCACCCCTCCACTTT.

V gene TRBV28 combines with J gene TRBJ1-2, with D unclear. The CDR3 length is 15 residues. Trimming took off 2 bases at V and 5 bases at J, with 15 bases between the two ends. Germline assignment: CDR1 MDHEN and CDR2 SYDVKM. CDR3 DNA: TGTGCCAGCAGTTTACCGGGATTGATGAGGTATGGCTACACCTTC. It is translated as CASSLPGLMRYGYTF.

In this sample, this clone turned up a few times. The rearrangement uses TRBV7-8 and TRBJ2-7, with D perhaps TRBD2 (7 bases). CDR3 size: 17 residues. The V end lost 4 bases, the J end lost 4 bases, and 23 bases lay between the germline ends. Germline V lookup: CDR1 SGHVS, CDR2 FQNEAQ. Here the CDR3 reads CASSSFSSGGHLYEQYV. CDR3 DNA sequence: TGTGCCAGCAGCTCCTTCTCGTCGGGGGGACATCTATACGAGCAGTACGTC.

This clone came up once. The V call is TRBV5-1, the J call TRBJ1-3; 10 bases fit TRBD1. Germline trimming cut 4 bases from V and 2 bases from J; bases unmatched to any gene: 9. The germline V gene encodes CDR1 SGHRS and CDR2 YFSETQ. CDR3 length: 17 residues. CDR3 sequence reads: CASSRDRGVYPGNTIYF. In DNA, the CDR3 is TGCGCCAGCAGCCGGGACAGGGGCGTATACCCTGGAAACACCATATATTTT.

V is TRBV10-3 and J is TRBJ2-2; D is ambiguous. Germline V gene sequence: CDR1 ENHRY, CDR2 SYGVKD. Trimming removed 3 bases at V and 8 bases at J, with 13 bases between. CDR3 size: 14 residues. CDR3 protein: CAISEVPFGGELFF. CDR3 bases: TGTGCCATCAGTGAAGTCCCCTTCGGGGGGGAGCTGTTTTTT.

The genes are TRBV28 and TRBJ2-3, with TRBD2 identical over 7 bases. The CDR3 totals 15 residues. Trimming removed 2 bases from V and 4 bases from J; junction bases left unmatched: 6. CDR1 and CDR2 (germline): MDHEN, SYDVKM. The CDR3 nucleotides read TGTGCCAGCAGTTTAGTGGAGCGGGGCGCAGATACGCAGTATTTT. Its translation is CASSLVERGADTQYF.

The chain recombines TRBV11-2 with TRBJ2-3; TRBD1 matches at 7 bases. CDR1 SGHAT and CDR2 FQNNGV come from the germline V gene. The trim removed 6 bases at V and 0 bases at J, leaving 9 bases unmatched. The CDR3 is 16 amino acids. CDR3 in amino acids: CASSLRDRPSTDTQYF. The DNA for the CDR3 is TGTGCCAGCAGTCTCCGGGACAGACCTAGCACAGATACGCAGTATTTT.

Turning to this clone: Other DNA sequences within the sample encode an identical CDR3. The rearrangement joins TRBV6-5 to TRBJ1-3; D may be TRBD1 (6 bases). Trimming removed 5 bases from V and 0 bases from J, with 8 bases in between. This CDR3 has 14 residues. Germline values: CDR1 MNHEY, CDR2 SVGAGI. For the CDR3, the DNA is TGTGCCAGCAGTCGACAGGACTCTGGAAACACCATATATTTT. Its protein product is CASSRQDSGNTIYF.

The V gene is TRBV5-1, the J gene TRBJ1-1, with 7 nucleotides matching TRBD1. Germline values: CDR1 SGHRS, CDR2 YFSETQ. Germline trimming cut 0 bases from V and 5 bases from J; bases unmatched to any gene: 19. The CDR3 covers 19 residues. CDR3 DNA sequence: TGCGCCAGCAGCTTGGAGGGTTACGGTAGGACAGGCGGGGAGACTGAAGCTTTCTTT. This translates into CASSLEGYGRTGGETEAFF.

CDR3 protein: CASSLLGGGGTPSTDTQYF. CDR3 DNA sequence: TGTGCCAGCAGCCTGCTTGGTGGCGGGGGGACCCCTAGCACAGATACGCAGTATTTT. The chain links TRBV9 to TRBJ2-3; the match to TRBD2 covers 8 bases. The CDR3 runs 19 residues. Germline CDR1 and CDR2: SGDLS and YYNGEE. The ends lost 4 bases at V and 0 bases at J; junction bases unmatched: 16.

The chain joins TRBV6-5 to TRBJ1-2; 7 positions agree with TRBD1. The CDR3 has 13 amino acids. Germline trimming cut 2 bases from V and 8 bases from J; bases unmatched to any gene: 5. The germline CDR1 and CDR2 sequences are MNHEY and SVGAGI. The CDR3 nucleotides read TGTGCCAGCAGTTACGGACAGGCCCACGGCTACACCTTC. As protein: CASSYGQAHGYTF.

This chain's CDR3 is CASAARLNQPQHF. The CDR3 coding sequence is TGTGCCAGCGCCGCCAGGTTGAATCAGCCCCAGCATTTT. This chain links TRBV6-5 with TRBJ1-5; D ambiguous. V lost 8 bases, J lost 4 bases, and 12 bases lay in between. This CDR3 comprises 13 residues. CDR1 and CDR2 (germline): MNHEY, SVGAGI.

This sequence joins TRBV20-1 and TRBJ1-6; 7 bases are shared with TRBD1. The CDR3 totals 16 residues. Germline CDR1 is DFQATT and CDR2 is SNEGSKA (reference sequence). Trimming took 3 bases from V and 9 from J; bases not matched to a gene: 14. CDR3 coding DNA: TGCAGTGCTAGTCCGGAGGGGGCACTAAGTGGTTCACCCCTCCACTTT. Encoded protein: CSASPEGALSGSPLHF.

V and J are TRBV4-2 and TRBJ1-4, with 8 bases fitting TRBD1. The germline V gene has CDR1 LGHNA and CDR2 YNFKEQ. This CDR3 has 16 residues. The V and J ends lost 4 bases and 5 bases, in that order; junction bases with no gene match: 9. CDR3 sequence: CASSPENRQGNEKLFF. The CDR3 DNA reads TGTGCCAGCAGCCCCGAGAACCGACAGGGGAATGAAAAACTGTTTTTT.

V usage is TRBV6-5 and J usage is TRBJ1-2; 7 nucleotides match TRBD1. The CDR3 has 13 residues. The germline gives CDR1 MNHEY, CDR2 SVGAGI. V trimming: 2 bases; J trimming: 8 bases; junction bases outside the gene matches: 5. The CDR3 coding sequence is TGTGCCAGCAGTTACCGGGACAGTGTGGGCTACACCTTC. Amino acids: CASSYRDSVGYTF.

This rearrangement joins TRBV10-1 to TRBJ2-1; D possibly corresponds to TRBD1 (6 bases). The CDR3 has 16 amino acids. In germline, CDR1 is WNHNN, CDR2 SYGVQD (reference sequence). Trimming shortened V by 8 bases and J by 4 bases, and 21 bases separated the two germline ends. CDR3 sequence: CASASWTYREYNEQFF. CDR3 bases: TGCGCCAGCGCATCTTGGACGTACAGGGAGTACAATGAGCAGTTCTTC.

The chain combines TRBV29-1 with TRBJ1-1; no definite D call. This CDR3 contains 14 residues. Germline-derived CDR1 and CDR2 are SQVTM and ANQGSEA. V lost 3 bases and J lost 5, with 16 bases in between. The CDR3 region has the DNA TGCAGCGTTGAGATTATGGCCAGGTGGACTGAAGCTTTCTTT. Translating gives CSVEIMARWTEAFF.

The genes are TRBV2 and TRBJ1-2, with D perhaps TRBD1 (6 bases). CDR3 length: 13 residues. CDR1 and CDR2 (germline): SNHLY, FYNNEI. With 8 bases removed from V and 2 bases from J, the gap between germline ends came to 12 bases. Written as DNA, the CDR3 is TGTGCCAGCTCGTTGAGGGGGAACTATGGCTACACCTTC. This translates into CASSLRGNYGYTF.

The genes are TRBV9 and TRBJ2-7; TRBD1 agrees at 8 bases. Trimming cost V 0 bases and J 5 bases; bases outside gene matches: 10. The germline V gene encodes CDR1 SGDLS and CDR2 YYNGEE. CDR3 size: 16 residues. The CDR3 DNA is TGTGCCAGCAGCGTAGGGCCTGGACAGGGCGCGGACGAGCAGTACTTC. Its protein product is CASSVGPGQGADEQYF.

The CDR3 region has the DNA TGCGCCAGCAGTGCTAGCGGGGGTCGAAATGAGCAGTTCTTC. This codes for CASSASGGRNEQFF. The chain couples TRBV10-2 to TRBJ2-1, with 10 bases lining up with TRBD2. Losses at the gene ends were 4 bases for V and 7 bases for J; bases not matched to a gene: 4. Per germline, CDR1 WSHSY and CDR2 SAAADI. CDR3 length equals 14 residues.

The sample holds a few counts of this clone. The rearrangement links TRBV19 to TRBJ1-2; D is ambiguous. Germline CDR1 reads LNHDA; CDR2 reads SQIVND (reference sequence). V lost 7 bases and J 2 bases, leaving 17 bases between the germline ends. The CDR3 contains 15 residues. The CDR3 DNA reads as TGTGCCAGTAACCCGGGAGGGAACTACAACTATGGCTACACCTTC. Its protein product is CASNPGGNYNYGYTF.